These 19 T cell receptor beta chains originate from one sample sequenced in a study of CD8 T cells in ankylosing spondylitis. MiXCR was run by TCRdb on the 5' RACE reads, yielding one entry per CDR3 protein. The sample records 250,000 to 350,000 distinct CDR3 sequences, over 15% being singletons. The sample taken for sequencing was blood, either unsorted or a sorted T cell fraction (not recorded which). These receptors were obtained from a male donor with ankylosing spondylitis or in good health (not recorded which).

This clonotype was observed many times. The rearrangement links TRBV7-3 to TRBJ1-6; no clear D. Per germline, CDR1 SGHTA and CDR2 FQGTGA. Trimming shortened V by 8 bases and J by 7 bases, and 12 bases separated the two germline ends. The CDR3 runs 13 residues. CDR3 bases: TGTGCCAGCGGTGTGGGTCAAAATTCACCCCTCCACTTT. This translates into CASGVGQNSPLHF.

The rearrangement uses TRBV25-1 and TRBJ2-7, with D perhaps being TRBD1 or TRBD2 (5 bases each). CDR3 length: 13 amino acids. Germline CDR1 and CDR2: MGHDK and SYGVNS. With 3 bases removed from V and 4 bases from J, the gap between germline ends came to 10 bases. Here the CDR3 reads CASSDWGLYEQYV. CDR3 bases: TGTGCCAGCAGTGATTGGGGGTTATACGAGCAGTACGTC.

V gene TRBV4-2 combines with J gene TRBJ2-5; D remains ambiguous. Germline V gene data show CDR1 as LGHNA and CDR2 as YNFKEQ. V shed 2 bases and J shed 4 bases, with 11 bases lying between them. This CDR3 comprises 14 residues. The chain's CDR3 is CASSQSVDRETQYF. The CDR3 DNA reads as TGTGCCAGCAGCCAATCCGTGGACCGAGAGACCCAGTACTTC.

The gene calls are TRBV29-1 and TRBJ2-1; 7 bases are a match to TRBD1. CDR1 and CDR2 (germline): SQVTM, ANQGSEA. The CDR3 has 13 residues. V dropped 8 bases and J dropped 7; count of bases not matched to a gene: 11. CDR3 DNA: TGCAGCTCAGGGACAGCCTCACGGAATGAGCAGTTCTTC. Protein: CSSGTASRNEQFF.

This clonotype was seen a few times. The CDR3 region is CASSPEATNSNQPQHF. The CDR3 coding sequence is TGCGCCAGCAGCCCCGAGGCGACAAATAGCAATCAGCCCCAGCATTTT. The rearrangement uses TRBV5-1 and TRBJ1-5, with D unclear. The CDR3 sequence is 16 residues long. Germline V lookup: CDR1 SGHRS, CDR2 YFSETQ. With 4 bases removed from V and 0 bases from J, the gap between germline ends came to 14 bases.

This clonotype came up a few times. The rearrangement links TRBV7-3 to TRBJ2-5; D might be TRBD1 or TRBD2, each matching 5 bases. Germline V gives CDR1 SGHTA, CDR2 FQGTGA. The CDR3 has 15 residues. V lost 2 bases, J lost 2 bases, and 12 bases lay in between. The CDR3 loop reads CASSLSGQLQETQYF. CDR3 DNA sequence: TGTGCCAGCAGCTTATCGGGGCAACTTCAAGAGACCCAGTACTTC.

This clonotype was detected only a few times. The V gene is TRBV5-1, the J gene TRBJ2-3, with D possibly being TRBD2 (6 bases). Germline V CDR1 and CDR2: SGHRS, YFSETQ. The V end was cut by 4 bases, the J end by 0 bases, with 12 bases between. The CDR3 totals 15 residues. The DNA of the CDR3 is TGCGCCAGCAGCCCCGGGGGATCTAGCACAGATACGCAGTATTTT. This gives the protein CASSPGGSSTDTQYF. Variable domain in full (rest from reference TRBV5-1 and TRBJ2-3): KAGVTQTPRYLIKTRGQQVTLSCSPISGHRSVSWYQQTPGQGLQFLFEYFSETQRNKGNFPGRFSGRQFSNSRSEMNVSTLELGDSALYLCASSPGGSSTDTQYFGPGTRLTVL.

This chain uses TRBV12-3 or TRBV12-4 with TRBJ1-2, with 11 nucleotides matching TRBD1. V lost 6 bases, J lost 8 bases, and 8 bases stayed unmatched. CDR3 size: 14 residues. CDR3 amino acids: CASRAGQGAGGYTF. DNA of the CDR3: TGTGCCAGCAGGGCCGGACAGGGGGCGGGAGGCTACACCTTC.

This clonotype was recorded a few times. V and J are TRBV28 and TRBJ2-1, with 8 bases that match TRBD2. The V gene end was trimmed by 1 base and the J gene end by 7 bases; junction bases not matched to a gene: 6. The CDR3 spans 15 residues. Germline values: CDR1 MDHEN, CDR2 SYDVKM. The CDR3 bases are TGTGCCAGCAGTTTATTTGGACTAGCCAAGAATGAGCAGTTCTTC. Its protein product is CASSLFGLAKNEQFF.

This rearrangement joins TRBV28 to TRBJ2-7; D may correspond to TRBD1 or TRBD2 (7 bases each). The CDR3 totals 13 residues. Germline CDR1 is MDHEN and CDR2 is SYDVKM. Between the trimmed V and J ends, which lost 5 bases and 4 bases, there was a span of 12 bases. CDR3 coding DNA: TGTGCCAGCAGTCACAGGGGAGGGTACGAGCAGTACGTC. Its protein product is CASSHRGGYEQYV.

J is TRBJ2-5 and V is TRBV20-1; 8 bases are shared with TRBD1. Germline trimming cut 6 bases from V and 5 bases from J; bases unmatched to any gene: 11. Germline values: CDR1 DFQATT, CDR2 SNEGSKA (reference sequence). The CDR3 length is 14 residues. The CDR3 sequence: CSASNLDRVETQYF. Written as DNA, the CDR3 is TGCAGTGCCTCTAATTTGGACAGGGTGGAGACCCAGTACTTC.

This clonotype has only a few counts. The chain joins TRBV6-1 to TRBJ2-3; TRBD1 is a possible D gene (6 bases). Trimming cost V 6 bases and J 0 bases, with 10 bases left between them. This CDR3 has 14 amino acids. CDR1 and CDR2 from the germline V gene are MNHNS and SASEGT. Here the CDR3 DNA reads TGTGCCAGCAGAATAGGGGGAAGCACAGATACGCAGTATTTT. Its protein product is CASRIGGSTDTQYF.

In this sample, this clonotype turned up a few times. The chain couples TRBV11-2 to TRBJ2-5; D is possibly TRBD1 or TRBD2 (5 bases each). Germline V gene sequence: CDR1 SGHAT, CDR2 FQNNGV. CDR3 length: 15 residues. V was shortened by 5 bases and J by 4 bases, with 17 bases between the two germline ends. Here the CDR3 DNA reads TGTGCCAGCAGCCTCCGTGGGACGATGGGAGAGACCCAGTACTTC. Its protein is CASSLRGTMGETQYF.

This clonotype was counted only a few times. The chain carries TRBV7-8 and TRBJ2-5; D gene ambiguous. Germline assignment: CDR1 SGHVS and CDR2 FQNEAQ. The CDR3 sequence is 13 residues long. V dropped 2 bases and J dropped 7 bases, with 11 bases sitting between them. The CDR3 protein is CASSLRGVRTQYF. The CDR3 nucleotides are TGTGCCAGCAGCTTAAGAGGCGTTAGGACCCAGTACTTC.

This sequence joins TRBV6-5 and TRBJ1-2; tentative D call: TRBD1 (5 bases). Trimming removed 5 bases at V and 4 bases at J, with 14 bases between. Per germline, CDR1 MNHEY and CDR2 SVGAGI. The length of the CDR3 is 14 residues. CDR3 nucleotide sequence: TGTGCCAGCAGTCTGACCGGGACTTCCTATGGCTACACCTTC. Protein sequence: CASSLTGTSYGYTF.

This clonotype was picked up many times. The CDR3 sequence: CAISAQKGDTQYF. Written as DNA, the CDR3 is TGTGCCATCAGTGCTCAGAAGGGAGATACGCAGTATTTT. V and J are TRBV10-3 and TRBJ2-3; D ambiguous. Germline-derived CDR1 and CDR2 are ENHRY and SYGVKD. The CDR3 spans 13 residues. Trimming removed 4 bases at V and 5 bases at J, with 10 bases between.

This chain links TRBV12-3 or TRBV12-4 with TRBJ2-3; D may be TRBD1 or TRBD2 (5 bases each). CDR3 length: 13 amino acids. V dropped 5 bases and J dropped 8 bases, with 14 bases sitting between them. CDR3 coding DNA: TGTGCCAGCAGTACCTACGGGGACGGTACGCAGTATTTT. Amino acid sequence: CASSTYGDGTQYF.

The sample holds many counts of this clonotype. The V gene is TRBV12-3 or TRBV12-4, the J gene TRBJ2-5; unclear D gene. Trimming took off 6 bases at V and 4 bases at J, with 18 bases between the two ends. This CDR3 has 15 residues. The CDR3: CASSPPSALGETQYF. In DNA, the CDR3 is TGTGCCAGCAGCCCCCCTTCAGCCCTCGGAGAGACCCAGTACTTC.

The CDR3 region is CASSQVTQLNSPLHF. In DNA form, the CDR3 reads TGTGCCAGCAGCCAAGTAACACAGCTTAATTCACCCCTCCACTTT. The V call is TRBV3-1, the J call TRBJ1-6; unclear D gene. Germline CDR1 LGHDT, CDR2 YNNKEL (reference sequence). The CDR3 has 15 amino acids. V dropped 1 base and J dropped 6 bases, with 10 bases sitting between them.